The entry below gives a single TCR beta chain sequence along with its context. What it binds is not known. This CDR3 region has 15 residues. The V end lost 4 bases, the J end lost 5 bases, and 15 bases lay between the germline ends. CDR1 is SGHKS, CDR2 YYEKEE, per germline (reference sequence). This entry is derived from a study of T cell responses to AZD1222 COVID-19 vaccine. Clones were read by immunoSEQ multiplex PCR, and TCRdb kept only the in-frame ones, dropping some. The sample lists 190,000 or so clones, more than 75% occurring once. Study-level results: Donors, mostly white British, included more females; clonal diversity was possibly underestimated. AZD1222 recipients seropositive at baseline numbered only 5 to 7. All repertoire sampling was performed exclusively after the peak T cell response.

Samples with a second dose at about 4 or about 12 weeks were pooled together. This TCR came from an adult who received the AZD1222 COVID-19 vaccine. The V call is TRBV5-5, the J call TRBJ2-2; D possibly corresponds to TRBD1 (5 bases). The input for sequencing was peripheral blood, taken 28 days after the second AZD1222 dose. CDR3 sequence (DNA): TGTGCCAGCAGCCAACAGGACCTAGGAACCGGGGAGCTGTTTTTT. This gives the protein CASSQQDLGTGELFF.